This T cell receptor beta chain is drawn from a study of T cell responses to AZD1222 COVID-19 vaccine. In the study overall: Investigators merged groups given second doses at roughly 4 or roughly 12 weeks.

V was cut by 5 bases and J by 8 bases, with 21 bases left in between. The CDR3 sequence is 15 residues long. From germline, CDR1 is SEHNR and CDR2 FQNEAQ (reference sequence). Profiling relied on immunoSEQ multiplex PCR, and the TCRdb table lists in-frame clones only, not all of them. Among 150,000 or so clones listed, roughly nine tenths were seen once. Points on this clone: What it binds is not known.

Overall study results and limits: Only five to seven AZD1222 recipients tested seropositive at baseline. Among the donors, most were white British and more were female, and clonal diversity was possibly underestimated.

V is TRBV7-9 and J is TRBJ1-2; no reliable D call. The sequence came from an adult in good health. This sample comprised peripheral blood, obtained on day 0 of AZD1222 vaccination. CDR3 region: CASSHLSAPGPGYTF. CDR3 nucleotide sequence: TGTGCCAGCAGCCACCTTTCGGCCCCCGGACCGGGCTACACCTTC.